The 21 T cell receptor beta chains reported below all come from one sample, sequenced in a study of T cells after yellow fever vaccination. MiXCR, applied by TCRdb to the 5' RACE reads, yields one record per CDR3 protein. The sample has approximately 61,000 distinct CDR3 sequences; more than 5.5% are singletons. This sample comprised CD8+ T cells sorted from PBMCs, obtained on the day of the first yellow fever vaccination. All receptors derive from a man aged 18 to 35 who received the YFV17D yellow fever vaccine.

There are many counts of this clonotype. The rearrangement joins TRBV4-1 to TRBJ1-5; no clear D. CDR1 MGHRA and CDR2 YSYEKL come from the germline V gene. The CDR3 runs to 16 residues. Trimming removed 1 base at V and 0 bases at J, with 10 bases between. This CDR3 reads CASSQVQSYSNQPQHF. CDR3 bases: TGCGCCAGCAGCCAAGTACAGTCCTATAGCAATCAGCCCCAGCATTTT.

The sample holds a few counts of this clonotype. This CDR3 is CASSPRLAGTYTDTQYF. CDR3 sequence (DNA): TGTGCCAGCAGCCCACGGCTAGCGGGGACCTACACAGATACGCAGTATTTT. The gene calls are TRBV7-2 and TRBJ2-3; 9 bases align to TRBD2. V gave up 5 bases and J gave up 2 bases; unmatched junction bases: 11. There are 17 residues in the CDR3. Germline V gives CDR1 SGHTA, CDR2 FQGNSA.

There are a few counts of this clonotype. This chain joins TRBV6-2 or TRBV6-3 and TRBJ2-1; the D gene could be TRBD1 or TRBD2 (5 bases each). V was pared by 7 bases and J by 10 bases, with 14 bases between. Per germline, CDR1 MNHEY and CDR2 SVGEGT. This CDR3 contains 12 residues. The CDR3 nucleotides read TGTGCCAGCATCGGGGCAATGTCGGAGCAGTTCTTC. It yields the protein CASIGAMSEQFF.

The chain employs TRBV7-9 and TRBJ2-6, with D perhaps matching TRBD1 or TRBD2 (6 bases each). From germline, CDR1 is SEHNR and CDR2 FQNEAQ (reference sequence). The V and J ends lost 5 bases and 0 bases respectively, with 11 bases between them. This CDR3 is built from 16 residues. The CDR3 region is CASSPKGGSGANVLTF. The CDR3 DNA follows: TGTGCCAGCAGCCCAAAGGGGGGCTCTGGGGCCAACGTCCTGACTTTC.

This clonotype was recorded at least ten times. V gene TRBV4-3 combines with J gene TRBJ1-1; no reliable D call. This CDR3 has 15 amino acids. The V and J ends lost 0 bases and 1 base respectively, with 9 bases between them. CDR1 is LGHNA, CDR2 YSLEER, per germline. The CDR3 sequence is CASSQDWVENTEAFF. CDR3 DNA sequence: TGCGCCAGCAGCCAAGATTGGGTTGAGAACACTGAAGCTTTCTTT.

The rearrangement links TRBV30 to TRBJ2-2; D remains ambiguous. CDR3 length equals 13 residues. Trimming shortened V by 0 bases and J by 3 bases, and 5 bases separated the two germline ends. In germline, CDR1 is GTSNPN, CDR2 SVGIG (reference sequence). CDR3: CAWSVRYTGELFF. Written as DNA, the CDR3 is TGTGCCTGGAGTGTACGGTACACCGGGGAGCTGTTTTTT.

The genes are TRBV5-1 and TRBJ1-1; weak D call: TRBD1 (5 bases). Trimming removed 4 bases at V and 1 base at J, with 11 bases between. The germline V gene has CDR1 SGHRS and CDR2 YFSETQ. The CDR3 consists of 14 residues. CDR3 protein: CASSPGHSNTEAFF. The CDR3 DNA reads TGCGCCAGCAGCCCAGGGCACTCGAACACTGAAGCTTTCTTT.

This sequence joins TRBV19 and TRBJ2-1; D is uncertain. The CDR3 contains 16 residues. Germline CDR1 is LNHDA and CDR2 is SQIVND (reference sequence). The V and J ends lost 2 bases and 6 bases respectively, with 17 bases between them. CDR3 region: CASSIMDPPLGNEQFF. The CDR3 nucleotides are TGTGCCAGTAGTATAATGGACCCCCCCCTTGGCAATGAGCAGTTCTTC.

This clonotype has just a few counts. V gene TRBV12-5 combines with J gene TRBJ2-5, with 7 positions matching TRBD1. CDR3 size: 13 residues. The germline V gene encodes CDR1 LGHNT and CDR2 FRNRAP. V shed 4 bases, J shed 3 bases, and the junction held 2 bases outside the gene matches. CDR3 sequence (DNA): TGTGCTAGTGGTTCCACAGGGGAAGAGACCCAGTACTTC. The encoded protein is CASGSTGEETQYF.

This clonotype was seen only a few times. This chain joins TRBV5-1 and TRBJ2-7; D remains ambiguous. Trimming shortened V by 7 bases and J by 5 bases, and 22 bases separated the two germline ends. The CDR3 runs 15 residues. CDR1 is SGHRS, CDR2 YFSETQ, per germline. The CDR3 sequence: CASAHRRPNADEQYF. CDR3 DNA sequence: TGCGCCAGCGCACATCGGCGTCCTAATGCCGACGAGCAGTACTTC.

This clonotype was seen repeatedly, ten times or more. V usage is TRBV7-3 and J usage is TRBJ2-3; D gene ambiguous. The CDR3 extends over 12 amino acids. The V end was cut by 6 bases, the J end by 6 bases, with 10 bases between. CDR1 is SGHTA and CDR2 is FQGTGA in the germline V gene. The CDR3: CASSHIGDTQYF. The DNA of the CDR3 is TGTGCCAGCAGTCATATCGGGGATACGCAGTATTTT. Full variable domain (rest looked up from reference TRBV7-3 and TRBJ2-3): GAGVSQTPSNKVTEKGKYVELRCDPISGHTALYWYRQSLGQGPEFLIYFQGTGAADDSGLPNDRFFAVRPEGSVSTLKIQRTERGDSAVYLCASSHIGDTQYFGPGTRLTVL.

This clonotype was detected many times. J is TRBJ2-1 and V is TRBV20-1, with D perhaps matching TRBD1 (6 bases). Germline V gives CDR1 DFQATT, CDR2 SNEGSKA (reference sequence). The germline V and J ends were trimmed by 0 bases and 3 bases, with 12 bases remaining between them. This CDR3 spans 15 amino acids. The CDR3, as DNA: TGCAGTGCTAGAGAAGCGTACAGGGACTACAATGAGCAGTTCTTC. Encoded protein: CSAREAYRDYNEQFF.

The chain is built from TRBV4-3 and TRBJ1-1; possibly TRBD1 for D (5 bases). Germline assignment: CDR1 LGHNA and CDR2 YSLEER. This CDR3 comprises 12 residues. Trimming removed 3 bases from V and 5 bases from J, with 7 bases in between. CDR3 protein: CASSQQGTEAFF. In nucleotides, the CDR3 is TGCGCCAGCAGCCAGCAGGGAACTGAAGCTTTCTTT.

This clonotype was found many times. The chain employs TRBV4-3 and TRBJ1-2; D not certain. V dropped 0 bases and J dropped 8 bases, with 13 bases sitting between them. This CDR3 has 14 amino acids. Germline V CDR1 and CDR2: LGHNA, YSLEER. CDR3 sequence (DNA): TGCGCCAGCAGCCAAGACCGGGGTTCGTGGGGCTACACCTTC. Its protein is CASSQDRGSWGYTF.

On this clonotype itself: At one end the junction does not follow the germline gene, possibly because of a read error. The chain links TRBV5-1 to TRBJ1-2, with 8 bases aligning to TRBD1. The CDR3 extends over 13 amino acids. Germline V lookup: CDR1 SGHRS, CDR2 YFSETQ. The CDR3 reads CASSARGPHGCTF. In nucleotides, the CDR3 is TGCGCCAGCAGTGCCAGGGGGCCTCATGGCTGCACCTTC.

This clonotype was recorded a few times. The chain links TRBV5-1 to TRBJ2-6; possibly TRBD1 for D (6 bases). The CDR3 consists of 19 residues. Germline V gene data show CDR1 as SGHRS and CDR2 as YFSETQ. Trimming shortened V by 2 bases and J by 3 bases, and 21 bases separated the two germline ends. The CDR3 protein is CASSFGQGWGRDGANVLTF. The CDR3 DNA is TGCGCCAGCAGCTTCGGCCAGGGATGGGGGCGCGATGGGGCCAACGTCCTGACTTTC.

This clonotype has more than one count but fewer than ten. V is TRBV20-1 and J is TRBJ1-2; D is uncertain. V gave up 2 bases and J gave up 2 bases, with 9 bases separating them. CDR1 is DFQATT and CDR2 is SNEGSKA in the germline V gene (reference sequence). CDR3 length: 13 amino acids. The CDR3 coding sequence is TGCAGTGCTAGATCGGGCAGCAACTATGGCTACACCTTC. It translates to CSARSGSNYGYTF.

This clonotype came up a few times. V and J are TRBV3-1 and TRBJ1-2; D is unclear. V lost 4 bases, J lost 3 bases, and 9 bases lay in between. This CDR3 comprises 13 residues. Germline V gene sequence: CDR1 LGHDT, CDR2 YNNKEL (reference sequence). CDR3: CASSPTAHYGYTF. Here the CDR3 DNA reads TGTGCCAGCAGCCCTACAGCCCACTATGGCTACACCTTC.

In this sample, this clonotype turned up many times. J is TRBJ1-1 and V is TRBV6-5; D gene ambiguous. Germline CDR1 and CDR2: MNHEY and SVGAGI. This CDR3 is built from 14 residues. Trimming left V 2 bases short and J 1 base short, with 8 bases between. CDR3: CASSYKGWNTEAFF. The CDR3 nucleotides are TGTGCCAGCAGTTACAAGGGTTGGAACACTGAAGCTTTCTTT.

The chain joins TRBV7-6 to TRBJ2-7, with 15 bases fitting TRBD2. Germline values: CDR1 SGHVS, CDR2 FNYEAQ. The CDR3 is made up of 16 amino acids. Losses at the gene ends were 4 bases for V and 2 bases for J; bases not matched to a gene: 3. The CDR3: CASSSGLAGGPYEQYF. In DNA form, the CDR3 reads TGTGCCAGCAGCTCGGGACTAGCGGGGGGACCCTACGAGCAGTACTTC.

J is TRBJ2-1 and V is TRBV7-3, with 12 bases aligning to TRBD2. The V segment lost 5 bases and the J segment 7 bases; nucleotides outside the gene matches: 9. Germline-derived CDR1 and CDR2 are SGHTA and FQGTGA. There are 16 residues in the CDR3. The CDR3 sequence is CASSRLAGDLLNEQFF. CDR3 bases: TGTGCCAGCAGCCGACTAGCGGGGGACCTCTTAAATGAGCAGTTCTTC.